The rows below give T cell receptor beta chains drawn from one sample of a study of blood T cell repertoires in COVID-19. Generated by immunoSEQ multiplex PCR, the TCRdb table keeps only in-frame clones and is missing some. This table holds over 25,000 clones, around 80% found once. The sequenced sample was peripheral blood. The origin of the receptors is a woman over 75 with acute or convalescent COVID-19. Each CDR3 is given with its conserved first and last residue. The order of the fields is V gene, J gene, D gene, CDR3 length, clone size, CDR3 DNA, CDR3 protein. The D gene is left open where the match is weak. Expanded clones are given a class, and other clones once, few, many or no size at all.

v_call: TRBV6-5; j_call: TRBJ1-1; d_call: .; cdr3_length: 14; clone_size: .; cdr3_nt: TGTGCCAGCAGTTACTCCCCCATGAACACTGAAGCTTTCTTT; cdr3_aa: CASSYSPMNTEAFF
v_call: TRBV15; j_call: TRBJ1-2; d_call: TRBD1; cdr3_length: 17; clone_size: .; cdr3_nt: TGTGCCACCAGCACATTCCTCGGCTTGACAGGGCCCTCTGGCTACACCTTC; cdr3_aa: CATSTFLGLTGPSGYTF
v_call: TRBV5-6; j_call: TRBJ2-2; d_call: TRBD1; cdr3_length: 15; clone_size: .; cdr3_nt: TGTGCCAGCAGCCGGGACAGGGGTGACACCGGGGAGCTGTTTTTT; cdr3_aa: CASSRDRGDTGELFF
v_call: TRBV7-2; j_call: TRBJ2-7; d_call: .; cdr3_length: 15; clone_size: .; cdr3_nt: TGTGCCAGCAGCTTAGCCGGGTTCAGCTCCTACGAGCAGTACTTC; cdr3_aa: CASSLAGFSSYEQYF
v_call: TRBV2; j_call: TRBJ1-1; d_call: TRBD1; cdr3_length: 15; clone_size: .; cdr3_nt: TGTGCCAGCAGTGTCTACAGGGGTACGGGGACTGAAGCTTTCTTT; cdr3_aa: CASSVYRGTGTEAFF
v_call: TRBV29-1; j_call: TRBJ2-3; d_call: TRBD1; cdr3_length: 12; clone_size: .; cdr3_nt: TGCAGTGCTACAGGGGGACTTAGTATTTGGTATTTT; cdr3_aa: CSATGGLSIWYF
v_call: TRBV7-9; j_call: TRBJ2-2; d_call: TRBD1; cdr3_length: 14; clone_size: .; cdr3_nt: TGTGCCAGCAGCCGGGACAGATACACCGGGGAGCTGTTTTTT; cdr3_aa: CASSRDRYTGELFF
v_call: TRBV4-3; j_call: TRBJ2-1; d_call: TRBD2; cdr3_length: 19; clone_size: .; cdr3_nt: TGCGCCAGCAGCCGATACCCCCCTAGCGGGAGTAGCTCCTACAATGAGCAGTTCTTC; cdr3_aa: CASSRYPPSGSSSYNEQFF
v_call: TRBV15; j_call: TRBJ2-7; d_call: TRBD2; cdr3_length: 17; clone_size: once; cdr3_nt: TGTGCCACCAGCTCCTCAAAGGTGGTCGCGGGGGCCTACGAGCAGTACTTC; cdr3_aa: CATSSSKVVAGAYEQYF
v_call: TRBV25-1; j_call: TRBJ1-2; d_call: .; cdr3_length: 14; clone_size: .; cdr3_nt: TGTGCCAGCAGTGAATTTGGGACATCCGATGGCTACACCTTC; cdr3_aa: CASSEFGTSDGYTF
v_call: TRBV6-5; j_call: TRBJ2-5; d_call: .; cdr3_length: 10; clone_size: .; cdr3_nt: TGTGCCTGTGGGAGGGAGACCCAGTACTTC; cdr3_aa: CACGRETQYF
v_call: TRBV6-5; j_call: TRBJ1-2; d_call: .; cdr3_length: 14; clone_size: medium-sized; cdr3_nt: TGTGCCAGCAGTTATGGGGGCGCGGGCTATGGCTACACCTTC; cdr3_aa: CASSYGGAGYGYTF
v_call: TRBV7-2; j_call: TRBJ2-1; d_call: .; cdr3_length: 14; clone_size: .; cdr3_nt: TGTGCCAGCAGCTCCCCGGACGGGGGCAATGAGCAGTTCTTC; cdr3_aa: CASSSPDGGNEQFF
v_call: TRBV20-1; j_call: TRBJ2-1; d_call: .; cdr3_length: 14; clone_size: .; cdr3_nt: TGCAGTGGTAGTCGCCAGGACTCTTACAATGAGCAGTTCTTC; cdr3_aa: CSGSRQDSYNEQFF
v_call: TRBV6-5; j_call: TRBJ1-5; d_call: .; cdr3_length: 13; clone_size: few; cdr3_nt: TGTGCCAGCAGTTATCGGGTGGGTCAGCCCCAGCATTTT; cdr3_aa: CASSYRVGQPQHF
v_call: TRBV19; j_call: TRBJ1-6; d_call: .; cdr3_length: 15; clone_size: .; cdr3_nt: TGTGCCAGTAGTATAGCGGGGTCAGGTAATTCACCCCTCCACTTT; cdr3_aa: CASSIAGSGNSPLHF
v_call: TRBV5-6; j_call: TRBJ1-4; d_call: .; cdr3_length: 15; clone_size: .; cdr3_nt: TGTGCCAGCAGCGAGGGAGTTCTGACTAATGAAAAACTGTTTTTT; cdr3_aa: CASSEGVLTNEKLFF
v_call: TRBV14; j_call: TRBJ2-1; d_call: .; cdr3_length: 12; clone_size: .; cdr3_nt: TGTGCCAGCAGCCAAGCTTACAATGAGCAGTTCTTC; cdr3_aa: CASSQAYNEQFF
v_call: TRBV10-3; j_call: TRBJ1-2; d_call: TRBD1; cdr3_length: 14; clone_size: .; cdr3_nt: TGTGCCATCAGGGGGAGACAGGGGACGGATGGCTACACCTTC; cdr3_aa: CAIRGRQGTDGYTF
v_call: TRBV7-9; j_call: TRBJ2-5; d_call: .; cdr3_length: 15; clone_size: .; cdr3_nt: TGTGCCAGCAGTAATGGGTGGGGACATCAAGAGACCCAGTACTTC; cdr3_aa: CASSNGWGHQETQYF
v_call: TRBV6-1; j_call: TRBJ1-5; d_call: .; cdr3_length: 13; clone_size: .; cdr3_nt: TGTGCCAGCAGTGACAGGGATGGTCAGCCCCAGCATTTT; cdr3_aa: CASSDRDGQPQHF
v_call: TRBV6-1; j_call: TRBJ1-5; d_call: .; cdr3_length: 13; clone_size: .; cdr3_nt: TGTGCCAGCAGTGAGGGGACACGGTTGCCCCAGCATTTT; cdr3_aa: CASSEGTRLPQHF
v_call: TRBV5-8; j_call: TRBJ1-5; d_call: .; cdr3_length: 17; clone_size: .; cdr3_nt: TGTGCCAGCAGCTTGGGACAAGGGGTTTATAGCAATCAGCCCCAGCATTTT; cdr3_aa: CASSLGQGVYSNQPQHF
v_call: TRBV30; j_call: TRBJ1-1; d_call: .; cdr3_length: 15; clone_size: .; cdr3_nt: TGTGCCTGGAGTGTCTTAGGGGGGGCTGGCACTGAAGCTTTCTTT; cdr3_aa: CAWSVLGGAGTEAFF
v_call: TRBV12-3/TRBV12-4; j_call: TRBJ1-1; d_call: TRBD1; cdr3_length: 12; clone_size: .; cdr3_nt: TGTGCCAGCAGGACAGGGTTTGGGGAAGCTTTCTTT; cdr3_aa: CASRTGFGEAFF
v_call: TRBV18; j_call: TRBJ2-3; d_call: .; cdr3_length: 15; clone_size: .; cdr3_nt: TGTGCCAGCTCACCACCGGACAGAACCACAGATACGCAGTATTTT; cdr3_aa: CASSPPDRTTDTQYF
v_call: TRBV11-2; j_call: TRBJ1-5; d_call: .; cdr3_length: 14; clone_size: .; cdr3_nt: TGTGCCAGCAGCCCCGATGCAGGGAATCAGCCCCAGCATTTT; cdr3_aa: CASSPDAGNQPQHF
v_call: TRBV27; j_call: TRBJ1-2; d_call: .; cdr3_length: 16; clone_size: few; cdr3_nt: TGTGCCAGCAGTCTTTCGAATACCAGGGCTAACTATGGCTACACCTTC; cdr3_aa: CASSLSNTRANYGYTF
v_call: TRBV30; j_call: TRBJ1-1; d_call: .; cdr3_length: 15; clone_size: .; cdr3_nt: TGTGCCTGGGGTCTCCCCGGTACTTTGAACACTGAAGCTTTCTTT; cdr3_aa: CAWGLPGTLNTEAFF
v_call: TRBV29-1; j_call: TRBJ1-2; d_call: TRBD1; cdr3_length: 16; clone_size: .; cdr3_nt: TGCAGCGTTGAAGTCGACAGGGACAGGGGCCCCTATGGCTACACCTTC; cdr3_aa: CSVEVDRDRGPYGYTF
v_call: TRBV30; j_call: TRBJ2-1; d_call: TRBD2; cdr3_length: 16; clone_size: .; cdr3_nt: TGTGCCTGGAGTGTGCTTCTAGCGGGAGGGCCCGATGAGCAGTTCTTC; cdr3_aa: CAWSVLLAGGPDEQFF
v_call: TRBV7-2; j_call: TRBJ1-6; d_call: .; cdr3_length: 16; clone_size: once; cdr3_nt: TGTGCCAGCAGCTCCACCCGGACGGGGGAGAATTCACCCCTCCACTTT; cdr3_aa: CASSSTRTGENSPLHF
v_call: TRBV5-1; j_call: TRBJ2-3; d_call: .; cdr3_length: 13; clone_size: .; cdr3_nt: TGCGCCAGCAGCTCCGGTAGCTCAGATACGCAGTATTTT; cdr3_aa: CASSSGSSDTQYF
v_call: TRBV6-5; j_call: TRBJ1-1; d_call: .; cdr3_length: 14; clone_size: .; cdr3_nt: TGTGCCAGCACTGGGAGGGGGGTGCAGACTGAAGCTTTCTTT; cdr3_aa: CASTGRGVQTEAFF
v_call: TRBV6-1; j_call: TRBJ2-3; d_call: TRBD2; cdr3_length: 17; clone_size: .; cdr3_nt: TGTGCCAGCAGTGTATATCTAGCGGGACTATCCATCGATACGCAGTATTTT; cdr3_aa: CASSVYLAGLSIDTQYF
v_call: TRBV4-3; j_call: TRBJ2-1; d_call: TRBD1; cdr3_length: 13; clone_size: .; cdr3_nt: TGCGCCAGCAGCCAAGGGCTGCGACAGGGGCAGTTCTTC; cdr3_aa: CASSQGLRQGQFF
v_call: TRBV28; j_call: TRBJ2-1; d_call: TRBD2; cdr3_length: 17; clone_size: .; cdr3_nt: TGTGCCAGCAGTTTTTCGGGGGGTACCCCCTCCTACAATGAGCAGTTCTTC; cdr3_aa: CASSFSGGTPSYNEQFF
v_call: TRBV28; j_call: TRBJ2-7; d_call: .; cdr3_length: 16; clone_size: .; cdr3_nt: TGTGCCAGCCTTGGGGCTATGGGCCAGGGAAACTACGAGCAGTACTTC; cdr3_aa: CASLGAMGQGNYEQYF
v_call: TRBV2; j_call: TRBJ1-1; d_call: .; cdr3_length: 14; clone_size: once; cdr3_nt: TGTGCCAGCCTCCGGGCAGGGGTCTCATCTGAAGCTTTCTTT; cdr3_aa: CASLRAGVSSEAFF
v_call: TRBV4-2; j_call: TRBJ1-1; d_call: .; cdr3_length: 15; clone_size: few; cdr3_nt: TGTGCCAGCAGCCAAGGGGCCAACAGTAACACTGAAGCTTTCTTT; cdr3_aa: CASSQGANSNTEAFF
v_call: TRBV10-3; j_call: TRBJ2-1; d_call: .; cdr3_length: 15; clone_size: .; cdr3_nt: TGTGCCACCGCAGCAGGGGCGGGGGCTACCAATGAGCAGTTCTTC; cdr3_aa: CATAAGAGATNEQFF
v_call: TRBV30; j_call: TRBJ1-5; d_call: .; cdr3_length: 14; clone_size: once; cdr3_nt: TGTGCCTGGGGGGTGGGGGCCGGGAATCAGCCCCAGCATTTT; cdr3_aa: CAWGVGAGNQPQHF
v_call: TRBV29-1; j_call: TRBJ1-1; d_call: .; cdr3_length: 11; clone_size: .; cdr3_nt: TGCAGCGCAAGGGGTGGGACTGAAGCTTTCTTT; cdr3_aa: CSARGGTEAFF
v_call: TRBV5-1; j_call: TRBJ2-7; d_call: TRBD2; cdr3_length: 14; clone_size: .; cdr3_nt: TGCGCCAGCAGCTCCTCTAGCGGGAACTACGAGCAGTACTTC; cdr3_aa: CASSSSSGNYEQYF
v_call: TRBV7-9; j_call: TRBJ2-4; d_call: .; cdr3_length: 16; clone_size: .; cdr3_nt: TGTGCCAGCAGCTTAGAGGGAGGACTAGCCAAAAACATTCAGTACTTC; cdr3_aa: CASSLEGGLAKNIQYF
v_call: TRBV4-3; j_call: TRBJ2-5; d_call: .; cdr3_length: 15; clone_size: .; cdr3_nt: TGCGCCAGCAGCCGTAACTCGGGGGTACTAGAGACCCAGTACTTC; cdr3_aa: CASSRNSGVLETQYF
v_call: TRBV5-1; j_call: TRBJ2-1; d_call: .; cdr3_length: 15; clone_size: once; cdr3_nt: TGCGCCAGCAGCCAGGGACAACTCTCCTACAATGAGCAGTTCTTC; cdr3_aa: CASSQGQLSYNEQFF
v_call: TRBV5-1; j_call: TRBJ2-2; d_call: .; cdr3_length: 15; clone_size: .; cdr3_nt: TGCGCCAGCAGCCCCGGGACACACAACACCGGGGAGCTGTTTTTT; cdr3_aa: CASSPGTHNTGELFF